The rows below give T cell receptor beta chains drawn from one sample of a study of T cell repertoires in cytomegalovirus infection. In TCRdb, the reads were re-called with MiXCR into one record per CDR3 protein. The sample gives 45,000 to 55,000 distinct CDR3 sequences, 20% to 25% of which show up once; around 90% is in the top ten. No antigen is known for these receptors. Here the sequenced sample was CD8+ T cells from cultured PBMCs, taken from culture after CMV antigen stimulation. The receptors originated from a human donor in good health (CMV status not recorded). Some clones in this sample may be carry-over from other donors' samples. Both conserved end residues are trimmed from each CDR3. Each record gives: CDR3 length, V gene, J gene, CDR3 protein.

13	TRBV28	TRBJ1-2	ASSLRGRGDYGYT
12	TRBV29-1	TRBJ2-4	SVVSGATKNIQY
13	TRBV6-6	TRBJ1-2	ASRPDGRDNYGYT
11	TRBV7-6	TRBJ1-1	ASSLAVGYEAF
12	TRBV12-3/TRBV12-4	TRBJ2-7	ASSFQRTPYEQY
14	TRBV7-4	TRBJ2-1	ASSSVDRGRYNEQF
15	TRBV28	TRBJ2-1	ASSFAPSSGTSNEQF
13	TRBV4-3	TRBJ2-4	ASSQDVTSGNIQY
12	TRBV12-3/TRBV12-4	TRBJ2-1	ASSLVGTYNEQF
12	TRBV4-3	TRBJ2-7	ASSQEEGDYEQY
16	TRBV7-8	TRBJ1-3	ASRGYWGTGPSGNTIY
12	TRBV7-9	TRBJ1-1	ASSLTGVNTEAF
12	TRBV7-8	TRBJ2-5	ASSSLGGGETQY
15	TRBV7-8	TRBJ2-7	ASSLVGAGGISYEQY
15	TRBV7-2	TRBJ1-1	ASSLGWNGEMNTEAF
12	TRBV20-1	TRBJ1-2	SARGIDTNYGYT
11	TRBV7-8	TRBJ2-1	ASSFGIGNEQF
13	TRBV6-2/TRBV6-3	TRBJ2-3	ASSYSSGFTDTQY
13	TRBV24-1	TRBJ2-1	ATSDLRRDQGEQF
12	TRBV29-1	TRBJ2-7	SVGMQGSGYEQY
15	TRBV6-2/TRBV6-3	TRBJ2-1	ASMGAGAFSSYNEQF
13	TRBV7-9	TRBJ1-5	ASSGQEYSNQPQH
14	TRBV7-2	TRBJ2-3	ASSSQSELFTDTQY
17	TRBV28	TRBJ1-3	ASSFPPRGLFRSGNTIY
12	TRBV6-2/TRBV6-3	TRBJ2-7	ASYPGQGVYEQY
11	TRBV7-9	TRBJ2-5	ASSFEYQETQY
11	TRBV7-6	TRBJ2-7	ASRRDGYYEQY
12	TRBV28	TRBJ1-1	ASRQDRVNTEAF
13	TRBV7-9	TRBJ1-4	ASSPRTGANEKLF